These T cell receptor beta chains were read from a single sample in a study of blood T cell repertoires in COVID-19. Measured with immunoSEQ multiplex PCR; TCRdb has only the in-frame clones, and not every one. This sample has approximately 110,000 clones, with over 80% found just once. The material sequenced was peripheral blood. The receptor source for this set is a woman aged 55-70 years with acute or convalescent COVID-19. Each CDR3 is given with its conserved first and last residue. The D gene is left open where the match is weak. Size is stated for part of the rows, as once, few or many counts, or as a class when the clone is expanded.

TRBJ2-3 | TRBV19 | - | TRBD2 | CASSTVAGGFANTQYF | TGTGCCAGTAGTACAGTAGCGGGGGGGTTTGCAAATACGCAGTATTTT
TRBJ1-6 | TRBV6-5 | - | TRBD1 | CASSYLDRDSPLHF | TGTGCCAGCAGTTACCTGGACAGGGATTCACCCCTCCACTTT
TRBJ2-7 | TRBV7-2 | once | - | CASSLLALAYEQYF | TGTGCCAGCAGCTTGCTAGCGCTAGCCTACGAGCAGTACTTC
TRBJ1-6 | TRBV28 | - | TRBD1 | CASSAGTVNSPLHF | TGTGCCAGCAGTGCCGGGACAGTTAATTCACCCCTCCACTTT
TRBJ1-6 | TRBV19 | - | TRBD1 | CASSSTTGVRNSPLHF | TGTGCCAGTAGCTCTACGACAGGGGTGCGGAATTCACCCCTCCACTTT
TRBJ1-2 | TRBV5-6 | - | - | CASSFGQAYGYTF | TGTGCCAGCAGCTTTGGGCAGGCCTATGGCTACACCTTC
TRBJ1-2 | TRBV4-1 | - | - | CASSQDHSSGYTF | TGCGCCAGCAGCCAAGATCATAGTTCTGGCTACACCTTC
TRBJ1-1 | TRBV2 | - | TRBD1 | CASSVDRGFTEAFF | TGTGCCAGCAGTGTGGACAGGGGATTTACTGAAGCTTTCTTT
TRBJ1-1 | TRBV18 | - | - | CASSPDREAFF | TGTGCCAGCTCACCCGACAGGGAAGCTTTCTTT
TRBJ1-4 | TRBV6-5 | - | TRBD1 | CASQADRALWGLFF | TGTGCCAGCCAAGCGGACAGGGCGCTCTGGGGACTGTTTTTT
TRBJ1-6 | TRBV10-2 | - | - | CASRAGSDNSPLHF | TGCGCCAGCAGGGCGGGATCAGATAATTCACCCCTCCACTTT
TRBJ2-3 | TRBV27 | - | TRBD2 | CASSKFSGKTDTQYF | TGTGCCAGCAGTAAATTCAGCGGGAAAACAGATACGCAGTATTTT
TRBJ1-1 | TRBV19 | once | - | CASSIDKGELTEAFF | TGTGCCAGTAGTATTGACAAGGGAGAGCTCACTGAAGCTTTCTTT
TRBJ2-1 | TRBV27 | - | TRBD1 | CATSEQGVVRNEQFF | TGTGCCACCTCCGAGCAGGGGGTAGTTAGGAATGAGCAGTTCTTC
TRBJ1-2 | TRBV12-3/TRBV12-4 | - | TRBD1 | CASSPYRGNGYTF | TGTGCCAGCAGCCCCTACAGGGGGAATGGCTACACCTTC
TRBJ1-2 | TRBV6-5 | once | TRBD1 | CASSQTGTDAF | TGTGCCAGCAGTCAGACAGGGACGGACGCTTTC
TRBJ2-7 | TRBV6-5 | - | TRBD1 | CASRNRGSFRYEQYF | TGTGCCAGCAGGAACAGGGGTTCTTTCCGATACGAGCAGTACTTC
TRBJ1-4 | TRBV6-5 | - | - | CASSQGRGEKLFF | TGTGCCAGCAGTCAGGGCAGGGGTGAAAAACTGTTTTTT
TRBJ2-2 | TRBV28 | - | - | CASSLPRANTGELFF | TGTGCCAGCAGTTTACCGCGGGCGAACACCGGGGAGCTGTTTTTT
TRBJ1-1 | TRBV6-5 | - | - | CASSPDGGYTEAFF | TGTGCCAGCAGCCCCGACGGGGGTTACACTGAAGCTTTCTTT